What follows are 14 T cell receptor beta chains derived from one specimen sequenced in a study of blood T cell repertoires in COVID-19. TCRdb keeps only in-frame clones here, not all; method: immunoSEQ multiplex PCR. The table lists about 70,000 clones, around 78% of them singletons. Material for sequencing was peripheral blood. The receptors derive from a human donor in a cohort sampled during active COVID-19.

The chain combines TRBV18 with TRBJ1-2, with a tentative D call TRBD1 (5 bases). V was shortened by 5 bases and J by 1 base, with 14 bases between the two germline ends. The CDR3 loop spans 15 amino acids. Germline loops: CDR1 KGHSH, CDR2 LQKENI. The CDR3 here is CASSTSTTVNYGYTF. DNA of the CDR3: TGTGCCAGCTCAACGTCGACGACAGTTAACTATGGCTACACCTTC.

In its sample, this clone was seen a few times. This rearrangement joins TRBV2 to TRBJ1-6; perhaps TRBD1 as D (6 bases). From germline, CDR1 is SNHLY and CDR2 FYNNEI. The V and J ends lost 4 bases and 10 bases respectively, with 14 bases between them. CDR3 length: 14 amino acids. This CDR3 is CASSVSGVGSPLHF. CDR3 in DNA: TGTGCCAGCAGTGTTTCAGGGGTTGGGTCACCCCTCCACTTT.

The chain carries TRBV20-1 and TRBJ1-1; maybe TRBD1 (5 bases). The CDR3 length is 11 residues. Germline CDR1 and CDR2: DFQATT and SNEGSKA (reference sequence). Trimming took 6 bases from V and 2 from J, leaving 7 bases between them. CDR3 residues: CSAGGNTEAFF. CDR3 DNA sequence: TGCAGTGCGGGGGGTAACACTGAAGCTTTCTTT.

This clone showed up just once. This chain joins TRBV4-3 and TRBJ2-7; the match to TRBD1 covers 8 bases. Germline V gives CDR1 LGHNA, CDR2 YSLEER. CDR3 length: 16 amino acids. Trimming took 2 bases from V and 4 from J; bases not matched to a gene: 10. The CDR3 region is CASSQRGDRGRYEQYF. For the CDR3, the DNA is TGCGCCAGCAGCCAACGGGGCGACAGGGGACGGTACGAGCAGTACTTC.

The CDR3 protein is CASSKDRLNEKLFF. The CDR3 DNA reads TGTGCCAGCAGCAAGGACAGGCTAAATGAAAAACTGTTTTTT. This chain connects TRBV5-4 to TRBJ1-4, with 7 bases identical to TRBD1. The CDR3 contains 14 residues. The J segment lost 5 bases and the V segment lost 4 bases, leaving 5 bases of the junction unmatched. The germline V gene encodes CDR1 SGHNT and CDR2 YYREEE (reference sequence).

The rearrangement uses TRBV5-4 and TRBJ1-6; 8 nucleotides match TRBD1. The germline gives CDR1 SGHNT, CDR2 YYREEE (reference sequence). Losses at the gene ends were 4 bases for V and 2 bases for J; bases not matched to a gene: 5. The length of the CDR3 is 16 residues. The CDR3 nucleotides are TGTGCCAGCAGCATCGGACAGGGCACCTATAATTCACCCCTCCACTTT. It encodes CASSIGQGTYNSPLHF.

The CDR3 is CASTVSEYNEQFF. The CDR3 coding sequence is TGTGCCAGCACCGTTAGCGAGTACAATGAGCAGTTCTTC. The rearrangement joins TRBV6-5 to TRBJ2-1, with D perhaps matching TRBD2 (5 bases). The V and J ends lost 7 bases and 4 bases respectively, with 11 bases between them. CDR3 size: 13 residues. Germline values: CDR1 MNHEY, CDR2 SVGAGI.

J is TRBJ2-7 and V is TRBV5-1; 12 positions agree with TRBD2. Germline V gene data show CDR1 as SGHRS and CDR2 as YFSETQ. This CDR3 spans 15 amino acids. The V segment lost 3 bases and the J segment 4 bases; nucleotides outside the gene matches: 5. The CDR3 loop is CASSSGLAGPYEQYF. The CDR3 DNA sequence: TGCGCCAGCAGCTCAGGACTAGCGGGACCTTACGAGCAGTACTTC.

The chain couples TRBV6-5 to TRBJ1-1, with 9 bases lining up with TRBD1. Germline V gene data show CDR1 as MNHEY and CDR2 as SVGAGI. Trimming cost V 7 bases and J 3 bases; bases outside gene matches: 6. This CDR3 is 14 amino acids long. CDR3 residues: CASTHRGPDTEAFF. CDR3 DNA sequence: TGTGCCAGCACCCACAGGGGGCCAGACACTGAAGCTTTCTTT.

V and J are TRBV7-9 and TRBJ2-7, with 7 bases matching TRBD2. Germline-derived CDR1 and CDR2 are SEHNR and FQNEAQ (reference sequence). The CDR3 loop spans 16 amino acids. V trimming: 2 bases; J trimming: 6 bases; junction bases outside the gene matches: 13. CDR3 coding DNA: TGTGCCAGCAGCTTACCGCCTTGGGAGGGGTCTTCCGAGCAGTACTTC. It is translated as CASSLPPWEGSSEQYF. Using reference TRBV7-9 and TRBJ2-7 for the parts outside the CDR3, the full variable domain is DTGVSQNPRHKITKRGQNVTFRCDPISEHNRLYWYRQTLGQGPEFLTYFQNEAQLEKSRLLSDRFSAERPKGSFSTLEIQRTEQGDSAMYLCASSLPPWEGSSEQYFGPGTRLTVT.

CDR3 amino acids: CASSLRLGTTGNTIYF. In DNA, the CDR3 is TGCGCCAGCAGCCTTCGCCTCGGGACAACTGGAAACACCATATATTTT. The gene calls are TRBV4-1 and TRBJ1-3, with a possible D match to TRBD1 (6 bases). Germline V gene lookup returns CDR1 MGHRA and CDR2 YSYEKL. The CDR3 covers 16 residues. With 4 bases removed from V and 2 bases from J, the gap between germline ends came to 15 bases.

This clone came up a few times. This chain's CDR3 is CASSSDRLYSGNTIYF. The CDR3 DNA is TGTGCCAGCAGTTCGGACAGACTCTACTCTGGAAACACCATATATTTT. The chain employs TRBV6-5 and TRBJ1-3; perhaps TRBD1 as D (6 bases). The V gene lost 4 bases and the J gene lost 0 bases, with 13 bases spanning the gap. In germline, CDR1 is MNHEY, CDR2 SVGAGI. This CDR3 has 16 amino acids.

This chain connects TRBV18 to TRBJ1-1; 7 bases agree with TRBD1. Germline loops: CDR1 KGHSH, CDR2 LQKENI. The CDR3 runs to 18 residues. The V segment lost 3 bases and the J segment 2 bases; nucleotides outside the gene matches: 15. The CDR3 is CASSPNIISGQTNTEAFF. As DNA, the CDR3 is TGTGCCAGCTCACCCAATATTATCTCGGGACAGACAAACACTGAAGCTTTCTTT.

The chain recombines TRBV6-5 with TRBJ2-1, with unresolved D. The CDR3 is 13 residues long. Deletions cut 7 bases from V and 5 bases from J, with 12 bases between. CDR1 is MNHEY, CDR2 SVGAGI, per germline. DNA of the CDR3: TGTGCCAGCACCGAAATGGAGAACAATGAGCAGTTCTTC. Protein sequence: CASTEMENNEQFF.